This T cell receptor (beta chain) comes out of a study of blood T cell repertoires in COVID-19. The data were produced by immunoSEQ multiplex PCR, yet TCRdb's version contains in-frame clones alone and is incomplete. This sample carries more than 300,000 clones, roughly 86% of them seen once, and the ten largest clones take over 9.5%. In germline, CDR1 is LNHNV, CDR2 YYDKDF (reference sequence). V shed 0 bases and J 9 bases; nucleotides not matched to a gene: 9. The CDR3 loop spans 17 amino acids. The sequence derives from a woman aged 25 to 39 with COVID-19, enrolled during active disease. The chain has TRBV15 and TRBJ2-1, with 12 bases lining up with TRBD2. Sequencing was done on a sample of peripheral blood. In nucleotides, the CDR3 is TGTGCCACCAGCAGAGAGGCTAGCGGGAGGGCCCTCGGTGAGCAGTTCTTC. Its translation: CATSREASGRALGEQFF.